The source of this T cell receptor (beta chain) is a study of cytomegalovirus exposure and HLA in healthy donors. Findings of the study overall: The study labeled 180 or so TCR beta chains cytomegalovirus-associated.

In its sample, this clone was seen a few times. Its antigen is still unknown. It was with 60 Vbeta and 13 Jbeta primers that the PCR ran. Libraries were prepared by immunoSEQ multiplex PCR; TCRdb keeps only in-frame clonotypes and omits some of them. In the table there are around 170,000 clones, about 81% of which are singletons. Germline values: CDR1 MNHNS, CDR2 SASEGT. V was pared by 2 bases and J by 11 bases, with 12 bases of the junction left unmatched. This CDR3 has 15 amino acids. The sequencing sample was made of PBMCs. This receptor was obtained from a woman aged 18-29 years in good health and CMV-seronegative. The chain uses TRBV6-1 and TRBJ1-5; 7 nucleotides line up with TRBD1. Here the CDR3 reads CASSEMREGGGAQHF. The DNA of the CDR3 is TGTGCCAGCAGTGAAATGAGGGAAGGGGGCGGGGCCCAGCATTTT.